Below are 9 T cell receptor beta chains sequenced from a single sample in a study of T cells of healthy individuals. Using its own MiXCR run on the 5' RACE reads, TCRdb lists one record per CDR3 protein. The table includes about 53,000 distinct CDR3 sequences, 14% to 15% detected once. The receptors were sampled from a human donor in good health.

This clonotype came up a few times. V is TRBV2 and J is TRBJ2-5; 15 bases agree with TRBD2. With V trimmed by 5 bases and J by 1 base, 5 bases remained unmatched. The germline gives CDR1 SNHLY, CDR2 FYNNEI. The CDR3 extends over 17 amino acids. The CDR3: CASSYGLAGGIQETQYF. The DNA of the CDR3 is TGTGCCAGCAGTTACGGACTAGCGGGGGGGATCCAAGAGACCCAGTACTTC.

The chain employs TRBV28 and TRBJ2-7; D tentatively reads TRBD1 or TRBD2 (5 bases each). V lost 4 bases, J lost 2 bases, and 12 bases lay in between. CDR1 MDHEN and CDR2 SYDVKM come from the germline V gene. This CDR3 comprises 14 residues. CDR3 DNA sequence: TGTGCCAGCAGTTCCGCCGGGGCGACCTACGAGCAGTACTTC. This encodes CASSSAGATYEQYF.

There are many counts of this clonotype. V is TRBV5-4 and J is TRBJ2-3; the D gene is possibly TRBD1 (5 bases). From germline, CDR1 is SGHNT and CDR2 YYREEE (reference sequence). V dropped 0 bases and J dropped 3 bases, with 14 bases sitting between them. The CDR3 is made up of 16 amino acids. The CDR3 nucleotides read TGTGCCAGCAGCTTGGACAGGACGCAAGGGACAGATACGCAGTATTTT. This translates into CASSLDRTQGTDTQYF.

This chain joins TRBV2 and TRBJ1-1; tentatively, D is TRBD1 (6 bases). Germline V lookup: CDR1 SNHLY, CDR2 FYNNEI. The CDR3 covers 16 residues. Trimming left V 6 bases short and J 0 bases short, with 17 bases between. DNA for the CDR3: TGTGCCAGCAGCAAAGACCCTACAGGGCTGAACACTGAAGCTTTCTTT. Protein product: CASSKDPTGLNTEAFF.

This clonotype appeared many times. The chain couples TRBV6-2 or TRBV6-3 to TRBJ2-1; 10 nucleotides align to TRBD2. Germline trimming cut 6 bases from V and 4 bases from J; bases unmatched to any gene: 9. The CDR3 has 16 amino acids. CDR1 is MNHEY, CDR2 SVGEGT, per germline. The chain's CDR3 is CASSPASGSLYNEQFF. CDR3 sequence (DNA): TGTGCCAGCAGCCCCGCTAGCGGGAGTCTGTACAATGAGCAGTTCTTC.

This clonotype was recorded many times. V usage is TRBV7-8 and J usage is TRBJ1-1; the D gene is possibly TRBD1 (6 bases). Trimming removed 5 bases at V and 0 bases at J, with 22 bases between. From germline, CDR1 is SGHVS and CDR2 FQNEAQ. The CDR3 extends over 18 amino acids. CDR3 residues: CASSLRDTGRVMNTEAFF. The DNA for the CDR3 is TGTGCCAGCAGCCTACGGGACACGGGGAGGGTAATGAACACTGAAGCTTTCTTT. Supplemented by reference TRBV7-8 and TRBJ1-1, the full variable domain reads GAGVSQSPRYKVAKRGQDVALRCDPISGHVSLFWYQQALGQGPEFLTYFQNEAQLDKSGLPSDRFFAERPEGSVSTLKIQRTQQEDSAVYLCASSLRDTGRVMNTEAFFGQGTRLTVV.

This clonotype was observed many times. DNA for the CDR3: TGTGCCATCAGTGATGGAGAGGATCCTAACTATGGCTACACCTTC. It encodes CAISDGEDPNYGYTF. The V call is TRBV10-3, the J call TRBJ1-2, with D hard to call. Trimming shortened V by 3 bases and J by 0 bases, and 11 bases separated the two germline ends. Germline V lookup: CDR1 ENHRY, CDR2 SYGVKD. The CDR3 spans 15 residues.

The chain links TRBV19 to TRBJ2-1; a weak D match, TRBD1 (5 bases). The germline V gene encodes CDR1 LNHDA and CDR2 SQIVND (reference sequence). This CDR3 region has 11 residues. Trimming shortened V by 7 bases and J by 9 bases, and 10 bases separated the two germline ends. For the CDR3, the DNA is TGTGCCAGTAACCGCCAGGGTGAGCAGTTCTTC. Translating it yields CASNRQGEQFF.

Relative to its sample, this clonotype is medium-sized. The chain has TRBV12-3 or TRBV12-4 and TRBJ2-3; D may correspond to TRBD1 or TRBD2 (5 bases each). V dropped 6 bases and J dropped 2 bases, with 18 bases sitting between them. The length of the CDR3 is 16 residues. CDR3 sequence reads: CASRVGQLGITDTQYF. The CDR3 DNA reads TGTGCCAGCAGGGTTGGACAACTAGGAATCACAGATACGCAGTATTTT.